Ten or more counts support the clone carrying this T cell receptor (beta chain). What it binds is not known. The CDR3 end falls 3 residues outside the read, so it is completed with the germline J gene. Per the germline V gene, CDR1 is SGHRS and CDR2 is YFSETQ. This CDR3 spans 14 amino acids. V was shortened by 2 bases and J by 0 bases, with 8 bases between the two germline ends. Produced via immunoSEQ multiplex PCR; TCRdb's table is partial and in-frame only. Listed for the sample are tens of thousands of clones, none seen a single time. The data belong to a study of T cell clonality in common variable immunodeficiency. The study's findings and limits: CVID subjects had higher TCRbeta clonality than healthy controls, most marked in about a third. Compared with controls, CVID subjects had fewer shared TCRbeta clones.

The chain links TRBV5-1 to TRBJ1-2, with D uncertain. The specimen sequenced was peripheral blood mononuclear cells. The receptor's source is a person aged 18 to 75 in good health. The CDR3 DNA, read in part, is TGCGCCAGCAGCTTATCCCAGACTAACTATGGC. Its translation is CASSLSQTNYG. The CDR3 reads in full as CASSLSQTNYGYTF.